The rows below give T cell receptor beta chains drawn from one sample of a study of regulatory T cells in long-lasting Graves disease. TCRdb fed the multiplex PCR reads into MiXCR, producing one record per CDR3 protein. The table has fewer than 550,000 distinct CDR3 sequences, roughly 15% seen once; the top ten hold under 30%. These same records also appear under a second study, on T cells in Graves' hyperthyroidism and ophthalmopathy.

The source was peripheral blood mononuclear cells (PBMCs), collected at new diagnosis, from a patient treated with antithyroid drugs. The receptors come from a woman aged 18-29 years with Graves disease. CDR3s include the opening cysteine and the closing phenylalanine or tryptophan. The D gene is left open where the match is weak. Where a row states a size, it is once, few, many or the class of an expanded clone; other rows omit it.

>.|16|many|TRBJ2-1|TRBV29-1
CSVRGRGRQGNNEQFF
TGCAGCGTTCGAGGGAGAGGGAGGCAGGGGAACAATGAGCAGTTCTTC
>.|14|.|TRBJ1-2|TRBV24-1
CATSDPGTNYGYTF
TGTGCCACCAGTGATCCGGGAACTAACTATGGCTACACCTTC
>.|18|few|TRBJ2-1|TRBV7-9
CASGQASGTPNSYNEQFF
TGTGCCAGCGGACAAGCATCCGGGACTCCGAACTCCTACAATGAGCAGTTCTTC
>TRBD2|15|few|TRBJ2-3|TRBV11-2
CASSTRTSDADTQYF
TGTGCCAGCAGCACCCGGACTAGCGATGCAGATACGCAGTATTTT
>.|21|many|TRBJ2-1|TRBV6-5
CASSYLGRVGVQVRSYNEQFF
TGTGCCAGCAGTTACCTTGGTAGGGTTGGAGTCCAGGTTCGGTCCTACAATGAGCAGTTCTTC
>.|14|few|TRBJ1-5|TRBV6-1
CASSPTGFNQPQHF
TGTGCCAGCAGCCCTACAGGGTTCAATCAGCCCCAGCATTTT
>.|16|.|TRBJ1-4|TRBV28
CASSFGYRDLEEKLFF
TGTGCCAGCAGTTTTGGGTACCGGGATCTAGAAGAAAAACTGTTTTTT
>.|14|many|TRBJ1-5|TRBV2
CASRAGGAIQPQHF
TGTGCCAGCAGGGCTGGAGGGGCGATTCAGCCCCAGCATTTT
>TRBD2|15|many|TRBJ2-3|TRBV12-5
CASGGGLAGEDTQYF
TGTGCTAGTGGGGGGGGACTAGCGGGAGAGGATACGCAGTATTTT
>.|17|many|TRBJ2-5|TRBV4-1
CASSQDTIGTSFLAQYF
TGCGCCAGCAGCCAAGATACCATCGGGACTTCTTTTCTCGCCCAGTACTTC
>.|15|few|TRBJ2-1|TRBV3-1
CASSPAGAAYNEQFF
TGTGCCAGCAGCCCTGCCGGGGCGGCCTACAATGAGCAGTTCTTC
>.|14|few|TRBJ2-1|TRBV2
CASTRDPEHNEQFF
TGTGCCAGCACCCGGGACCCCGAACACAATGAGCAGTTCTTC
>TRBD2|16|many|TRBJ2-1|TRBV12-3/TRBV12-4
CASSLGGLAGVNEQFF
TGTGCCAGCAGTTTAGGGGGACTAGCGGGAGTCAATGAGCAGTTCTTC
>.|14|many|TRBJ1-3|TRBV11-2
CASSLPSEGFTIYF
TGTGCCAGCAGCTTACCGTCCGAGGGGTTCACCATATATTTT
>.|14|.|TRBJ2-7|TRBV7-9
CASSQGVSGGEQYF
TGTGCCAGCAGCCAAGGGGTTAGTGGAGGCGAGCAGTACTTC
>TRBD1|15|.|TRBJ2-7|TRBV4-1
CASSTLGQGADEQYF
TGCGCCAGCAGCACTCTGGGACAGGGGGCGGATGAGCAGTACTTC
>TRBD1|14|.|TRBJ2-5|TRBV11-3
CASSLHRGQETQYF
TGTGCCAGCAGCTTACACAGGGGGCAAGAGACCCAGTACTTC
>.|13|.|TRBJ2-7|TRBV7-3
CASSLFPTYEQYF
TGTGCCAGCAGCTTATTCCCCACTTACGAGCAGTACTTC
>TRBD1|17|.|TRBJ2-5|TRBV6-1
CASSRAPDRGYQETQYF
TGTGCCAGCAGCCGTGCTCCCGACAGGGGGTACCAAGAGACCCAGTACTTC
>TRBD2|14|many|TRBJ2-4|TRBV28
CASRIAGNVNIQYF
TGTGCCAGCAGGATAGCGGGAAATGTCAACATTCAGTACTTC
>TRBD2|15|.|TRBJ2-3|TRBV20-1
CSAREGTSGTDTQYF
TGCAGTGCTAGAGAAGGGACTAGCGGCACAGATACGCAGTATTTT
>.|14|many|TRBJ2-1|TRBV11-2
CASSGLSATNEQFF
TGTGCCAGCAGCGGGTTATCGGCAACTAATGAGCAGTTCTTC
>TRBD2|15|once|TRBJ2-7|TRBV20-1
CSAPSASGSSYEQYF
TGCAGTGCCCCCAGTGCTAGCGGGAGCTCTTACGAGCAGTACTTC
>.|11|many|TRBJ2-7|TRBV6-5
CASSYRAEQYF
TGTGCCAGCAGTTACAGGGCCGAGCAGTACTTC
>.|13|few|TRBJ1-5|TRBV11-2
CAGSRWGDQPQHF
TGTGCCGGCAGCCGGTGGGGGGATCAGCCCCAGCATTTT
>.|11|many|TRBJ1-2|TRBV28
CATQAGRGYTF
TGTGCCACCCAAGCTGGAAGAGGCTACACCTTC
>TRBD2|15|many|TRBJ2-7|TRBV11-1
CASSPRTSGTYEQYF
TGTGCCAGCAGCCCCCGGACTAGCGGGACCTACGAGCAGTACTTC
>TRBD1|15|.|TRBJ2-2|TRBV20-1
CSAMGQGESYGELFF
TGCAGTGCCATGGGACAGGGGGAATCCTACGGGGAGCTGTTTTTT
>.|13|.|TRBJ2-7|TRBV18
CASSKSSSYEQYF
TGTGCCAGCTCAAAGAGTTCCTCCTACGAGCAGTACTTC
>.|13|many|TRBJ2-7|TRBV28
CASSFPPREEQYF
TGTGCCAGCAGCTTCCCCCCTCGGGAAGAGCAGTACTTC
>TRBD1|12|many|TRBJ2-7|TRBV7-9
CASSSGQVEQYF
TGTGCCAGCAGCTCCGGACAGGTCGAGCAGTACTTC
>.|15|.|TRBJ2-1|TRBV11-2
CASSSPGLPLDEQFF
TGTGCCAGCAGCTCTCCGGGACTTCCCTTAGATGAGCAGTTCTTC